This T cell receptor beta chain was sequenced in a study of PD-1 blockade in classical Hodgkin lymphoma. Indicated time point: cycle 4 day 1 (C4D1), after more than five weeks of nivolumab. Patients all relapsed after autologous stem cell transplantation, and there was variation in brentuximab vedotin exposure. Repertoires were generated with immunoSEQ multiplex PCR, while TCRdb's copy carries only in-frame clones and drops some. The data hold roughly 52,000 clones, with roughly 86% observed a single time. Trimming took 0 bases from V and 9 from J, leaving 14 bases between them. The CDR3 is made up of 14 amino acids. Germline values: CDR1 SNHLY, CDR2 FYNNEI.

The sequence derives from a human donor with classical Hodgkin lymphoma. V usage is TRBV2 and J usage is TRBJ1-1; the D gene is possibly TRBD1 (5 bases). The sample in question was peripheral blood mononuclear cells (PBMCs), obtained before the fourth cycle of nivolumab. This CDR3 reads CASSEAQRGQKAFF. The DNA for the CDR3 is TGTGCCAGCAGTGAAGCGCAGAGGGGCCAGAAAGCTTTCTTT. The whole variable domain, filled in from reference TRBV2 and TRBJ1-1, reads EPEVTQTPSHQVTQMGQEVILRCVPISNHLYFYWYRQILGQKVEFLVSFYNNEISEKSEIFDDQFSVERPDGSNFTLKIRSTKLEDSAMYFCASSEAQRGQKAFFGQGTRLTVV.